Listed here are 25 T cell receptor beta chains from one sample, sequenced in a study of graft-versus-host responses after intestinal transplantation. The assay was immunoSEQ multiplex PCR, and TCRdb's table has in-frame clones only and misses some. The table records around 92,000 clones, 86% of them present only once. The material was PBMCs, obtained 255 days after intestinal transplant. All receptors derive from a human patient who received an intestinal transplant, so some T cells may come from the graft donor.

V is TRBV2 and J is TRBJ2-5; D may match TRBD1 or TRBD2 (5 bases each). Germline V gene lookup returns CDR1 SNHLY and CDR2 FYNNEI. This CDR3 has 14 residues. Trimming took 3 bases from V and 2 from J, leaving 10 bases between them. The CDR3 here is CASSEGDRQETQYF. The CDR3 DNA reads as TGTGCCAGCAGTGAGGGGGACCGTCAAGAGACCCAGTACTTC. Looking up the rest from reference TRBV2 and TRBJ2-5 gives the full variable domain: EPEVTQTPSHQVTQMGQEVILRCVPISNHLYFYWYRQILGQKVEFLVSFYNNEISEKSEIFDDQFSVERPDGSNFTLKIRSTKLEDSAMYFCASSEGDRQETQYFGPGTRLLVL.

The CDR3 DNA follows: TGCGCCAGCAGCCAGAACCCCAGGCCCCGAACAGATACGCAGTATTTT. The encoded protein is CASSQNPRPRTDTQYF. This chain links TRBV5-1 with TRBJ2-3; no clear D gene. This CDR3 has 16 residues. CDR1 is SGHRS and CDR2 is YFSETQ in the germline V gene. The ends were cut back, 4 bases at V and 3 bases at J, with 18 bases in the middle.

The chain couples TRBV5-1 to TRBJ1-1; no definite D call. Deletions cut 0 bases from V and 1 base from J, with 7 bases between. Germline assignment: CDR1 SGHRS and CDR2 YFSETQ. There are 14 residues in the CDR3. CDR3 in amino acids: CASSLEGQNTEAFF. The CDR3 coding sequence is TGCGCCAGCAGCTTGGAAGGGCAGAACACTGAAGCTTTCTTT.

This clone was recorded only once. The chain combines TRBV7-8 with TRBJ2-1, with TRBD1 matching over 10 bases. CDR1 is SGHVS, CDR2 FQNEAQ, per germline. The CDR3 is 15 amino acids. The junction had 6 bases not matched to a gene; V was cut back by 2 bases and J by 8 bases. The CDR3: CASSLWTGGRDEQFF. The CDR3 bases are TGTGCCAGCAGCTTATGGACAGGGGGTCGGGATGAGCAGTTCTTC.

This clone was observed a few times. The rearrangement joins TRBV28 to TRBJ1-5; D unclear. The CDR3 extends over 16 amino acids. Trimming shortened V by 5 bases and J by 0 bases, and 14 bases separated the two germline ends. Per germline, CDR1 MDHEN and CDR2 SYDVKM. The CDR3 protein is CASSIPRIDSNQPQHF. CDR3 DNA: TGTGCCAGCAGTATTCCCCGGATTGATAGCAATCAGCCCCAGCATTTT. Together with reference TRBV28 and TRBJ1-5, the CDR3 gives the full variable domain: DVKVTQSSRYLVKRTGEKVFLECVQDMDHENMFWYRQDPGLGLRLIYFSYDVKMKEKGDIPEGYSVSREKKERFSLILESASTNQTSMYLCASSIPRIDSNQPQHFGDGTRLSIL.

The chain couples TRBV6-1 to TRBJ2-7; TRBD1 is a possible D gene (6 bases). There are 16 residues in the CDR3. The V gene's germline CDR1 is MNHNS and CDR2 SASEGT. The V end lost 1 base, the J end lost 4 bases, and 17 bases lay between the germline ends. The CDR3 DNA sequence: TGTGCCAGCAGTGAAGTAGGCAGGGGAATTTCTTACGAGCAGTACTTC. Protein product: CASSEVGRGISYEQYF.

In regard to this clone: This same CDR3 is encoded by further DNA sequences in the sample. V is TRBV7-6 and J is TRBJ2-5; no firm D call. The CDR3 sequence is 12 residues long. Germline CDR1 SGHVS, CDR2 FNYEAQ. Trimming left V 0 bases short and J 4 bases short, with 3 bases between. The chain's CDR3 is CASSLAGETQYF. DNA of the CDR3: TGTGCCAGCAGCTTAGCGGGAGAGACCCAGTACTTC.

Only one count was recorded for this clone. The chain combines TRBV2 with TRBJ2-3, with 7 bases fitting TRBD2. This CDR3 is 16 amino acids long. J lost 2 bases, V lost 6 bases, and 11 bases had no gene match. Germline assignment: CDR1 SNHLY and CDR2 FYNNEI. The CDR3 spells CASRLWEGRTTDTQYF. CDR3 nucleotide sequence: TGTGCCAGCAGGTTATGGGAGGGACGCACCACAGATACGCAGTATTTT.

This clone was found a few times. V and J are TRBV28 and TRBJ2-2; the D is unclear. This CDR3 contains 14 residues. Germline CDR1 is MDHEN and CDR2 is SYDVKM. The V end lost 7 bases, the J end lost 0 bases, and 9 bases lay between the germline ends. CDR3 sequence (DNA): TGTGCCAGCAAGGCCAGGTCGAACACCGGGGAGCTGTTTTTT. It translates to CASKARSNTGELFF.

This rearrangement joins TRBV9 to TRBJ2-1, with 7 nucleotides matching TRBD2. CDR1 is SGDLS, CDR2 YYNGEE, per germline. Germline trimming cut 3 bases from V and 1 base from J; bases unmatched to any gene: 4. The CDR3 sequence is 15 residues long. DNA of the CDR3: TGTGCCAGCAGCGAAGCGGGGATATCCTACAATGAGCAGTTCTTC. Protein: CASSEAGISYNEQFF. The full variable domain, in which reference TRBV9 and TRBJ2-1 provide the parts outside the CDR3, is DSGVTQTPKHLITATGQRVTLRCSPRSGDLSVYWYQQSLDQGLQFLIQYYNGEERAKGNILERFSAQQFPDLHSELNLSSLELGDSALYFCASSEAGISYNEQFFGPGTRLTVL.

The chain employs TRBV7-2 and TRBJ1-2, with D perhaps TRBD1 (6 bases). V gave up 2 bases and J gave up 6 bases, with 10 bases separating them. The length of the CDR3 is 13 residues. From germline, CDR1 is SGHTA and CDR2 FQGNSA. DNA for the CDR3: TGTGCCAGCAGCTTAAACAGGGTCGATGGCTACACCTTC. Protein: CASSLNRVDGYTF.

The rearrangement links TRBV19 to TRBJ1-1; D remains ambiguous. Germline assignment: CDR1 LNHDA and CDR2 SQIVND (reference sequence). Trimming pared 8 bases from V and 1 base from J, leaving 5 bases between. The CDR3 totals 11 residues. The CDR3 DNA reads as TGTGCCAGTGGACGGAACACTGAAGCTTTCTTT. Translating it yields CASGRNTEAFF.

This rearrangement joins TRBV21-1 to TRBJ2-7. TRBV21-1 is a pseudogene. This CDR3 comprises 15 residues. As DNA, the CDR3 is TGTGCCACGAAAAGGGGACCCAGACTCTCCTACGAGCAGTACTTC. This encodes CATKRGPRLSYEQYF.

Remarks on this clone: The sample contains more than one DNA sequence encoding this CDR3. CDR3 sequence: CASSLRGGNTEAFF. Here the CDR3 DNA reads TGCGCCAGCAGCCTCAGGGGGGGAAACACTGAAGCTTTCTTT. V and J are TRBV5-1 and TRBJ1-1, with 7 bases lining up with TRBD1. V trimming: 4 bases; J trimming: 2 bases; junction bases outside the gene matches: 5. Per the germline V gene, CDR1 is SGHRS and CDR2 is YFSETQ. The CDR3 is 14 amino acids.

The chain carries TRBV29-1 and TRBJ1-2; 7 bases align to TRBD1. V lost 8 bases and J lost 3; bases outside the gene matches: 6. There are 12 residues in the CDR3. Germline-derived CDR1 and CDR2 are SQVTM and ANQGSEA. The CDR3 bases are TGCAGCCTAACCGGGACAGACTATGGCTACACCTTC. Translated: CSLTGTDYGYTF.

This chain links TRBV5-1 with TRBJ1-3, with unresolved D. V gave up 0 bases and J gave up 0 bases, with 7 bases separating them. The CDR3 runs to 15 residues. Germline V gives CDR1 SGHRS, CDR2 YFSETQ. This CDR3 reads CASSLDRDSGNTIYF. The DNA for the CDR3 is TGCGCCAGCAGCTTGGATAGGGACTCTGGAAACACCATATATTTT.

This chain connects TRBV28 to TRBJ1-2; D ambiguous. In germline, CDR1 is MDHEN, CDR2 SYDVKM. V lost 6 bases, J lost 6 bases, and 14 bases lay in between. This CDR3 has 13 amino acids. The CDR3 sequence: CASRPAGWDGYTF. CDR3 DNA: TGTGCCAGCAGGCCGGCGGGATGGGATGGCTACACCTTC.

The J gene is TRBJ2-1, the V gene TRBV27; 8 nucleotides align to TRBD2. The CDR3 extends over 17 amino acids. Per the germline V gene, CDR1 is MNHEY and CDR2 is SMNVEV (reference sequence). With V trimmed by 5 bases and J by 7 bases, 16 bases remained unmatched. The CDR3 region has the DNA TGTGCCAGCAGTACCCTACTAGCGGAGTCCCTTGGGAATGAGCAGTTCTTC. Its translation: CASSTLLAESLGNEQFF.

The chain links TRBV5-6 to TRBJ2-3; D unclear. The germline V and J ends were trimmed by 0 bases and 6 bases, with 5 bases remaining between them. This CDR3 contains 12 residues. Germline lookup yields CDR1 SGHDT and CDR2 YYEEEE. The CDR3 region has the DNA TGTGCCAGCAGCTTGGGTCAGGATACGCAGTATTTT. Protein sequence: CASSLGQDTQYF.

This clone is a singleton in its sample. The chain uses TRBV4-1 and TRBJ2-5; 7 nucleotides match TRBD2. CDR1 MGHRA and CDR2 YSYEKL come from the germline V gene. The CDR3 runs 17 residues. Trimming removed 3 bases from V and 4 bases from J; junction bases left unmatched: 14. The CDR3: CASSHGTLAVTGETQYF. The CDR3 bases are TGCGCCAGCAGCCATGGAACGCTAGCGGTTACGGGAGAGACCCAGTACTTC.

The chain recombines TRBV5-6 with TRBJ1-5; tentative D call: TRBD1 (6 bases). With 4 bases removed from V and 11 bases from J, the gap between germline ends came to 25 bases. Germline CDR1 reads SGHDT; CDR2 reads YYEEEE. The CDR3 spans 16 residues. The CDR3 nucleotides read TGTGCCAGCAGCGTCTTAATAGGGGGGACGAGGAGCGCCCAGCATTTT. It codes for CASSVLIGGTRSAQHF.

The rearrangement uses TRBV18 and TRBJ2-7, with a weak D call TRBD2 (5 bases). CDR1 and CDR2 (germline): KGHSH, LQKENI. Trimming stripped 2 bases from V and 6 bases from J, with 14 bases between. The CDR3 has 14 amino acids. The CDR3 loop is CASSPGPGGGEQYF. CDR3 coding DNA: TGTGCCAGCTCACCAGGGCCGGGCGGAGGCGAGCAGTACTTC. The entire variable domain, with the rest obtained from reference TRBV18 and TRBJ2-7, is as follows: NAGVMQNPRHLVRRRGQEARLRCSPMKGHSHVYWYRQLPEEGLKFMVYLQKENIIDESGMPKERFSAEFPKEGPSILRIQQVVRGDSAAYFCASSPGPGGGEQYFGPGTRLTVT.

This chain connects TRBV6-6 to TRBJ1-1; the D gene is possibly TRBD1 (5 bases). V lost 6 bases and J lost 2, with 16 bases in between. The CDR3 consists of 15 residues. CDR1 and CDR2 (germline): MNHNY, SVGAGI (reference sequence). The CDR3 region is CASSDRQGRNTEAFF. In nucleotides, the CDR3 is TGTGCCAGCAGCGACCGTCAGGGTCGCAACACTGAAGCTTTCTTT.

Concerning this clone: Given the absence of the conserved phenylalanine or tryptophan at the CDR3 end, a read error is likely. The limits of the CDR3 on the DNA are not certain, so only TCRdb's listed CDR3 is given. The rearrangement joins TRBV28 to TRBJ1-1. The CDR3 is made up of 13 amino acids, end residues included. The germline gives CDR1 MDHEN, CDR2 SYDVKM. CDR3 loop: CASSLRGLGWSNI.

V is TRBV11-1 and J is TRBJ2-5; a weak D match, TRBD1 (5 bases). CDR1 SGHAT and CDR2 FQDESV come from the germline V gene (reference sequence). The V gene lost 5 bases and the J gene lost 1 base, with 17 bases spanning the gap. This CDR3 has 16 amino acids. The CDR3 reads CASSVSPQGSQETQYF. DNA of the CDR3: TGTGCCAGCAGCGTCAGCCCCCAGGGTTCCCAAGAGACCCAGTACTTC.